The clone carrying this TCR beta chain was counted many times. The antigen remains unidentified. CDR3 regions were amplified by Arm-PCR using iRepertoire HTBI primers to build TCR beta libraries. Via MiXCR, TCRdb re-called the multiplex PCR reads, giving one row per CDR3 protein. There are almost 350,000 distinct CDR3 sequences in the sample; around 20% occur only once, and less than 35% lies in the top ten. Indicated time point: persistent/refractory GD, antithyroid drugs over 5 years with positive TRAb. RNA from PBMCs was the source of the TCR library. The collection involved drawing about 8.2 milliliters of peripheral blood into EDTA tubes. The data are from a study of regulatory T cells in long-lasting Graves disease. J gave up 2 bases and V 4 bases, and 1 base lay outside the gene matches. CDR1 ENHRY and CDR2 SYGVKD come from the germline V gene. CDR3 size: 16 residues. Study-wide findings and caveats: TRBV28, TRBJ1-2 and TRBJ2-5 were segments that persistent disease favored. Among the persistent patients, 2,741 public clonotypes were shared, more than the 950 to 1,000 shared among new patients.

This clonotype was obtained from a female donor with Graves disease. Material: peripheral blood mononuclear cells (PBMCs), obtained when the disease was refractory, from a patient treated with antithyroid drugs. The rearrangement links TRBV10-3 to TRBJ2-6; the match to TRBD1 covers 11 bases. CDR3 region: CAISAGQGAGANVLTF. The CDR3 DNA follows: TGTGCCATCAGTGCGGGACAGGGGGCTGGGGCCAACGTCCTGACTTTC.